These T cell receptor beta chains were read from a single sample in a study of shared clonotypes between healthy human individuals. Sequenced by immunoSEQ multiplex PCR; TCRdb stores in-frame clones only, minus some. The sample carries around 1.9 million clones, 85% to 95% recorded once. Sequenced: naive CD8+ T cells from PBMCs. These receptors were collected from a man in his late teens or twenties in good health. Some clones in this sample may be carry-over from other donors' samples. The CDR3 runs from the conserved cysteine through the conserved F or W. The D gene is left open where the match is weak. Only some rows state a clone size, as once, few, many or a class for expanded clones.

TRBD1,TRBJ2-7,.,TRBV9,TGTGCCAGCAGCCCGAGGGACAGCTACGAGCAGTACTTC,CASSPRDSYEQYF
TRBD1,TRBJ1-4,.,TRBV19,TGTGCCAGTACGCAACCGGGACAGGAGAATGAAAAACTGTTTTTT,CASTQPGQENEKLFF
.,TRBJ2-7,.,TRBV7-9,TGTGCCAGCAGCTTTCCCCTGGGGGAGCAGTACTTC,CASSFPLGEQYF
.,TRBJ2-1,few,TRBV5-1,TGCGCCAGCAGCTTGGCCCAGGGAACCTACAATGAGCAGTTCTTC,CASSLAQGTYNEQFF
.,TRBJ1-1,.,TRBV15,TGTGCCACCAGACCCCAGGGGATGCCTGAAGCTTTCTTT,CATRPQGMPEAFF
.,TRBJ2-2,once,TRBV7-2,TGTGCCAGCAGCTTTTCAGGTCCCACCGGGGAGCTGTTTTTT,CASSFSGPTGELFF
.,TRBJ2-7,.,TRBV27,TGTGCCAGCAGTTTATCACCCGGGACTCCCTCCTACGAGCAGTACTTC,CASSLSPGTPSYEQYF
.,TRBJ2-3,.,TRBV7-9,TGTGCCAGCAGCCAGCCGGCAGGACAGAAAGGCACAGATACGCAGTATTTT,CASSQPAGQKGTDTQYF
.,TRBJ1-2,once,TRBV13,TGTGCCAGCAGCGACGACTATGGCTACACCTTC,CASSDDYGYTF
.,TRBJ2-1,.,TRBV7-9,TGTGCCAGCAGCTTGGGTAGCTCCTACAATGAGCAGTTCTTC,CASSLGSSYNEQFF
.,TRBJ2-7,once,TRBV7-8,TGTGCCAGCAGCTTAGACCGCACGGGTCAGGCGGACCACTACGAGCAGTACTTC,CASSLDRTGQADHYEQYF
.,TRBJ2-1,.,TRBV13,TGTGCCAGCAGCTTACCGACCCGGGAGCAGTTCTTC,CASSLPTREQFF
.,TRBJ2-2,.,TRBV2,TGTGCCAGCAGTGAAGAGGCAGGGCAAAAAGGGGAGCTGTTTTTT,CASSEEAGQKGELFF
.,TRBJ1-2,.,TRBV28,TGTGCCAGCAGGTTGGGCGGGACAAGCTATGGCTACACCTTC,CASRLGGTSYGYTF
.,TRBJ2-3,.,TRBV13,TGTGCCAGCAGCTCCCCCCCGAAAGATACGCAGTATTTT,CASSSPPKDTQYF
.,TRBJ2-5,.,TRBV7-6,TGTGCCAGCAGCTTAGGGTACCAAGAGACCCAGTACTTC,CASSLGYQETQYF
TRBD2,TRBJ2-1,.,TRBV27,TGTGCCAGCAGGACCCCGGGACTAGACTATGAGCAGTTCTTC,CASRTPGLDYEQFF
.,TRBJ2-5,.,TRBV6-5,TGTGCCAGCAGTTACGGGGAGAAAGAGACCCAGTACTTC,CASSYGEKETQYF
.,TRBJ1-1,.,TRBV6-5,TGTGCCAGCAGTTACGACGAGGAAATGAACACTGAAGCTTTCTTT,CASSYDEEMNTEAFF
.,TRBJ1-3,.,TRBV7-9,TGTGCCAGCGGCCTCGCGAGGGAGGAAGGAAACACCATATATTTT,CASGLAREEGNTIYF
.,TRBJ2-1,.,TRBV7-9,TGTGCCAGCAGCGGAGGGGGCGCCGGGTACAATGAGCAGTTCTTC,CASSGGGAGYNEQFF
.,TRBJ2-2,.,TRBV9,TGTGCCAGCGGCGCTCCGGGGCGGGAGCTGTTTTTT,CASGAPGRELFF
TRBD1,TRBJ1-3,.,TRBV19,TGTGCCAGTAGTATCGGTGGAGGGGGCAGACAAGGTTCTGGAAACACCATATATTTT,CASSIGGGGRQGSGNTIYF
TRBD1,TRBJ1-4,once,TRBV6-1,TGTGCCAGCAGCCTTTTGACAGGGGGAACTGAAAAACTGTTTTTT,CASSLLTGGTEKLFF
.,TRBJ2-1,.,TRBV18,TGTGCCAGCTCACCAACCACCCGGGAGAGCTCCTACAATGAGCAGTTCTTC,CASSPTTRESSYNEQFF
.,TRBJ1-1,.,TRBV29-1,TGCAGCGTTAATCTCCCTATGAACACTGAAGCTTTCTTT,CSVNLPMNTEAFF
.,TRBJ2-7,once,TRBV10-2,TGCGCCAGCAGTGAGAATGGATTTGGGAACGAGCAGTACTTC,CASSENGFGNEQYF
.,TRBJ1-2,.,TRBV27,TGTGCCAGCAGTTTAAGCCCAGGGGACGGCCGATTCTATGGCTACACCTTC,CASSLSPGDGRFYGYTF
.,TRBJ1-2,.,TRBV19,TGTGCCAGTAGTAAGCGGACAGCTAACTATGGCTACACCTTC,CASSKRTANYGYTF
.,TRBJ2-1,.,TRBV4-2,TGTGCCAGCAGCCAAGATGTGAGGAGCAATGAGCAGTTCTTC,CASSQDVRSNEQFF
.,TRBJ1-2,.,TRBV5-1,TGCGCCAGCAGCTTGGTGCAGGACGGTAACTATGGCTACACCTTC,CASSLVQDGNYGYTF
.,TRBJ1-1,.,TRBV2,TGTGCCACCTCCCGGACTTCATGGACTGAAGCTTTCTTT,CATSRTSWTEAFF
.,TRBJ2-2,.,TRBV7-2,TGTGCCAGCAGCCCTTGGCGGGGCCTCACCGGGGAGCTGTTTTTT,CASSPWRGLTGELFF
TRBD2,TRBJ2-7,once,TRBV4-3,TGCGCCAGCAGCCTCCAGCGGGGGGGCTCCTACGAGCAGTACTTC,CASSLQRGGSYEQYF
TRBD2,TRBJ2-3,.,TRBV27,TGTGCCAGCAGTTTCCTAGCGGGAGGTGGGCCAGATACGCAGTATTTT,CASSFLAGGGPDTQYF
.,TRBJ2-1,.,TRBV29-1,TGCAGCGTTGAATCTAGAGGGACTCACAATGAGCAGTTCTTC,CSVESRGTHNEQFF
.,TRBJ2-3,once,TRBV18,TGTGCCAGCTCACCGTTAGGCGGAAGGCGCGGATGGATTAGCACAGATACGCAGTATTTT,CASSPLGGRRGWISTDTQYF
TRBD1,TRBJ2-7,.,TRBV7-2,TGTGCCAGCAGCCCCAGGACAGGGGGAATGGACGAGCAGTACTTC,CASSPRTGGMDEQYF
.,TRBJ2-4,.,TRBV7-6,TGTGCCAGCAGCGACCGGGACAACGAAAACATTCAGTACTTC,CASSDRDNENIQYF
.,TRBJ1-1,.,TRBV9,TGTGCCAGCAGCGGGGGCTTCGGGAACACTGAAGCTTTCTTT,CASSGGFGNTEAFF
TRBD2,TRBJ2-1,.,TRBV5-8,TGTGCCAGCAGCTTGGAGAGCGGACTAGCGGGACACAATGAGCAGTTCTTC,CASSLESGLAGHNEQFF
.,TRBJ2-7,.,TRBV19,TGTGCCAGTAGTATCTACCAGGGGAGCTACGAGCAGTACTTC,CASSIYQGSYEQYF
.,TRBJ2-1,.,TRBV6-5,TGTGCCAGCAGGCCCCAGGGAGATGAGCAGTTCTTC,CASRPQGDEQFF
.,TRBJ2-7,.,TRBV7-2,TGTGCCAGCAGCTTAGGTGGGAGCCTCTACGAGCAGTACTTC,CASSLGGSLYEQYF
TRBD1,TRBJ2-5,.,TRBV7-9,TGTGCCAGCAGCGATGGGACAGGAGGGGAGACCCAGTACTTC,CASSDGTGGETQYF